Listed here is a single TCR beta chain. The source of the sample is a study of T-cell reconstitution after alpha-beta-depleted transplantation in children. The germline V gene has CDR1 DFQATT and CDR2 SNEGSKA (reference sequence). V was shortened by 0 bases and J by 0 bases, with 15 bases between the two germline ends. CDR3 length: 16 amino acids. The TCRbeta library was prepared with unique molecular identifiers. TCRdb reprocessed the PCR reads via MiXCR and lists one record per CDR3 protein. The sample carries hundreds of thousands of distinct CDR3 sequences, around a third recorded once. The sample in question was PBMCs from the stem cell graft donor, obtained from the stem cell graft. The chain uses TRBV20-1 and TRBJ2-7; D is uncertain. The sequence came from a human donor who donated a stem cell graft to a child with aplastic anemia. The CDR3 DNA sequence: TGCAGTGCTAGAGATTTTCGGGCTATGGGCTCCTACGAGCAGTACTTC. It specifies CSARDFRAMGSYEQYF.